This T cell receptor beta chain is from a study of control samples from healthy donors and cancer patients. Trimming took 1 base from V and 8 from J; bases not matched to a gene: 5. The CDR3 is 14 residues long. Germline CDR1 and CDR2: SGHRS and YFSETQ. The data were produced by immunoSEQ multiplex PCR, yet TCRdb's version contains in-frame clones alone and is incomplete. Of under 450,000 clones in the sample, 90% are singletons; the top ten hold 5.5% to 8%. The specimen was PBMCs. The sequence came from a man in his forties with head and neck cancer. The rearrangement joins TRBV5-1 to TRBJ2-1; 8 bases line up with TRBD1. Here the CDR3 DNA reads TGCGCCAGCAGCTTGAACAGGGGGTTGGATGAGCAGTTCTTC. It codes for CASSLNRGLDEQFF.